What follows are 23 T cell receptor beta chains derived from one specimen sequenced in a study of identical twins. MiXCR, applied by TCRdb to the 5' RACE reads, yields one record per CDR3 protein. This table has approximately 240,000 distinct CDR3 sequences, around 15% appearing once. The sequenced sample consisted of memory (CD45RO+) T cells sorted from blood. Source of these receptors: a young woman in good health.

In its sample, this clonotype was seen many times. The gene calls are TRBV12-3 or TRBV12-4 and TRBJ1-1, with D perhaps matching TRBD1 (5 bases). The V and J ends lost 6 bases and 4 bases respectively, with 9 bases between them. The CDR3 is 12 residues long. CDR3 in DNA: TGTGCCAGCAGAATCGGGGGCACTGAAGCTTTCTTT. Translation gives CASRIGGTEAFF.

This sequence joins TRBV7-2 and TRBJ2-1, with D possibly matching TRBD2 (6 bases). The CDR3 length is 13 residues. Trimming shortened V by 1 base and J by 10 bases, and 11 bases separated the two germline ends. Germline V gives CDR1 SGHTA, CDR2 FQGNSA. The CDR3 DNA reads TGTGCCAGCAGCTTAGGTGGGGGGTGGGAGCAGTTCTTC. Translation gives CASSLGGGWEQFF.

This chain connects TRBV20-1 to TRBJ2-3, with 10 bases fitting TRBD2. V trimming: 4 bases; J trimming: 5 bases; junction bases outside the gene matches: 3. Germline CDR1 and CDR2: DFQATT and SNEGSKA (reference sequence). The CDR3 is made up of 13 amino acids. The CDR3 region is CSAKREGLDTQYF. In nucleotides, the CDR3 is TGCAGTGCTAAGCGGGAGGGTCTAGATACGCAGTATTTT.

This clonotype was counted between two and nine times. V and J are TRBV5-1 and TRBJ2-3; 8 bases fit TRBD1. The V segment lost 4 bases and the J segment 4 bases; nucleotides outside the gene matches: 8. This CDR3 contains 15 residues. From germline, CDR1 is SGHRS and CDR2 YFSETQ. CDR3 DNA sequence: TGCGCCAGCAGCCGGACAGGGATGGATGCAGATACGCAGTATTTT. It yields the protein CASSRTGMDADTQYF.

This clonotype was seen more than once but under ten times. The chain couples TRBV19 to TRBJ2-2, with D hard to call. This CDR3 region has 14 residues. The germline CDR1 and CDR2 sequences are LNHDA and SQIVND (reference sequence). Trimming took 3 bases from V and 4 from J, leaving 9 bases between them. This CDR3 is CASSIGSPTGELFF. The CDR3 DNA reads TGTGCCAGTAGTATTGGTAGCCCCACCGGGGAGCTGTTTTTT.

V usage is TRBV6-1 and J usage is TRBJ2-4; D is ambiguous. Germline V gives CDR1 MNHNS, CDR2 SASEGT. CDR3 length: 11 amino acids. Trimming removed 8 bases at V and 1 base at J, with 3 bases between. As DNA, the CDR3 is TGTGCCAGCTGGGCCAAAAACATTCAGTACTTC. Its translation: CASWAKNIQYF.

The V call is TRBV11-2, the J call TRBJ2-7, with 15 bases matching TRBD2. This CDR3 is 18 amino acids long. Germline assignment: CDR1 SGHAT and CDR2 FQNNGV. The junction had 8 bases not matched to a gene; V was cut back by 5 bases and J by 0 bases. The DNA for the CDR3 is TGTGCCAGCAGCCCCGGGACTAGCGGGAGGTTCTCCTCCTACGAGCAGTACTTC. Amino acid sequence: CASSPGTSGRFSSYEQYF.

This chain connects TRBV10-3 to TRBJ1-6; TRBD1 agrees at 7 bases. This CDR3 region has 14 residues. Germline V lookup: CDR1 ENHRY, CDR2 SYGVKD. V lost 11 bases to trimming and J lost 7 bases; unmatched junction nucleotides: 11. The chain's CDR3 is CASRSTGANSPLHF. In nucleotides, the CDR3 is TGTGCCTCCCGCAGCACAGGGGCGAATTCACCCCTCCACTTT.

This clonotype was seen only a few times. The gene calls are TRBV20-1 and TRBJ2-3; the D gene could be TRBD1 or TRBD2 (5 bases each). Trimming stripped 5 bases from V and 5 bases from J, with 20 bases between. The germline CDR1 and CDR2 sequences are DFQATT and SNEGSKA (reference sequence). The CDR3 sequence is 15 residues long. The CDR3 nucleotides read TGCAGTGCTCGCTCCGCAGGGCGGGCTGGAGATACGCAGTATTTT. Amino acids: CSARSAGRAGDTQYF.

The sample holds a few counts of this clonotype. This rearrangement joins TRBV27 to TRBJ1-1; 8 bases are a match to TRBD1. Germline values: CDR1 MNHEY, CDR2 SMNVEV (reference sequence). V lost 2 bases to trimming and J lost 11 bases; unmatched junction nucleotides: 7. This CDR3 is built from 13 residues. The DNA of the CDR3 is TGTGCCAGCAGTTTAATAGGCAGGGGGCTCGCTTTCTTT. This codes for CASSLIGRGLAFF.

The rearrangement links TRBV27 to TRBJ1-6; unclear D gene. This CDR3 is 15 amino acids long. Germline CDR1 and CDR2: MNHEY and SMNVEV (reference sequence). V was trimmed by 4 bases and J by 10 bases, leaving 17 bases between them. The CDR3 DNA sequence: TGTGCCAGCAGTTCGTCAAGCCCTCCCGGCTCACCCCTCCACTTT. Residues: CASSSSSPPGSPLHF.

This clonotype came up a few times. The chain links TRBV19 to TRBJ1-5; TRBD1 might be the D (5 bases). V was clipped by 0 bases and J by 5 bases, with 8 bases between them. The V gene's germline CDR1 is LNHDA and CDR2 SQIVND (reference sequence). The CDR3 is 14 residues long. The CDR3 region has the DNA TGTGCCAGTAGTATAGATGGGGGGTATCAGCCCCAGCATTTT. Amino acid sequence: CASSIDGGYQPQHF.

The chain joins TRBV7-9 to TRBJ1-1; D is undetermined. With 4 bases removed from V and 3 bases from J, the gap between germline ends came to 9 bases. CDR1 and CDR2 from the germline V gene are SEHNR and FQNEAQ (reference sequence). The CDR3 length is 13 residues. The CDR3 loop is CASSSSPHTEAFF. In DNA form, the CDR3 reads TGTGCCAGCAGCTCGAGTCCTCACACTGAAGCTTTCTTT.

The rearrangement joins TRBV20-1 to TRBJ2-1, with 10 positions matching TRBD2. CDR1 is DFQATT and CDR2 is SNEGSKA in the germline V gene (reference sequence). The CDR3 has 11 amino acids. The CDR3 DNA reads as TGCAGCCCTAGCGGGAGAAATGAGCAGTTCTTC. This sequence encodes CSPSGRNEQFF.

This clonotype was detected a few times. This CDR3 reads CASSLDTTSFGYTF. CDR3 bases: TGCGCCAGCAGCTTAGACACCACGTCGTTCGGCTACACCTTC. The chain carries TRBV5-1 and TRBJ1-2; no firm D call. Germline V gene sequence: CDR1 SGHRS, CDR2 YFSETQ. The germline V and J ends were trimmed by 2 bases and 8 bases, with 16 bases remaining between them. The CDR3 extends over 14 amino acids.

The sample holds many counts of this clonotype. The V and J genes are TRBV5-1 and TRBJ2-7; possibly TRBD1 for D (5 bases). From germline, CDR1 is SGHRS and CDR2 YFSETQ. The V and J ends lost 7 bases and 0 bases respectively, with 11 bases between them. CDR3 length: 13 amino acids. The CDR3 sequence: CASLPDNSYEQYF. In DNA form, the CDR3 reads TGCGCCAGCCTCCCGGACAACTCCTACGAGCAGTACTTC.

This clonotype was detected many times. The V call is TRBV5-1, the J call TRBJ2-2, with a possible D match to TRBD1 (5 bases). V gave up 3 bases and J gave up 2 bases, with 8 bases separating them. CDR1 is SGHRS, CDR2 YFSETQ, per germline. This CDR3 is 14 amino acids long. Written as DNA, the CDR3 is TGCGCCAGCAGCTCGGACATTAACACCGGGGAGCTGTTTTTT. This encodes CASSSDINTGELFF.

The gene calls are TRBV20-1 and TRBJ1-1, with TRBD1 as a possible D gene (6 bases). Germline CDR1 reads DFQATT; CDR2 reads SNEGSKA (reference sequence). Trimming shortened V by 5 bases and J by 5 bases, and 24 bases separated the two germline ends. This CDR3 has 16 residues. The CDR3 DNA sequence: TGCAGTGCTCCGTTGTTCGTCGGGGGGGCATGGACTGAAGCTTTCTTT. This gives the protein CSAPLFVGGAWTEAFF.

The CDR3 nucleotides read TGTGCCAGCAGATTAGGGGCCTTTATGAACACTGAAGCTTTCTTT. Amino acids: CASRLGAFMNTEAFF. This chain links TRBV5-5 with TRBJ1-1; D possibly corresponds to TRBD1 (5 bases). CDR3 length: 15 amino acids. CDR1 is SGHKS and CDR2 is YYEKEE in the germline V gene (reference sequence). V dropped 5 bases and J dropped 0 bases, with 14 bases sitting between them.

The chain employs TRBV12-3 or TRBV12-4 and TRBJ1-5; TRBD1 matches at 7 bases. This CDR3 contains 15 residues. Trimming at V came to 6 bases and at J to 7 bases, leaving 12 bases not matched to a gene. The CDR3 nucleotides are TGTGCCAGCAGCCAAACTAGACAGGGCTGGCAGCCCCAGCATTTT. Translation gives CASSQTRQGWQPQHF.

There are a few counts of this clonotype. CDR3: CASSHKRGGEQFF. The CDR3 nucleotides are TGTGCCAGCAGCCACAAGAGGGGGGGCGAGCAGTTCTTC. The J gene is TRBJ2-1, the V gene TRBV14, with D possibly matching TRBD2 (7 bases). V shed 3 bases and J shed 10 bases, with 13 bases lying between them. This CDR3 has 13 amino acids. Germline V lookup: CDR1 SGHDN, CDR2 FVKESK.

The table lists this clonotype with a few counts. DNA for the CDR3: TGTGCCAGCAGCTCGGGACAGGCACTGGACCAAGAGACCCAGTACTTC. Its protein product is CASSSGQALDQETQYF. The chain couples TRBV7-9 to TRBJ2-5, with TRBD1 matching 8 bases. This CDR3 region has 16 residues. Germline V gene data show CDR1 as SEHNR and CDR2 as FQNEAQ (reference sequence). The junction had 7 bases not matched to a gene; V was cut back by 4 bases and J by 0 bases. Looking up the rest from reference TRBV7-9 and TRBJ2-5 gives the full variable domain: DTGVSQNPRHKITKRGQNVTFRCDPISEHNRLYWYRQTLGQGPEFLTYFQNEAQLEKSRLLSDRFSAERPKGSFSTLEIQRTEQGDSAMYLCASSSGQALDQETQYFGPGTRLLVL.

The DNA of the CDR3 is TGTGCCAGCAGTCCGACCTCTCTATACAATGAGCAGTTCTTC. Protein: CASSPTSLYNEQFF. This chain uses TRBV28 with TRBJ2-1; no clear D. Germline V gives CDR1 MDHEN, CDR2 SYDVKM. The CDR3 spans 14 residues. V was shortened by 5 bases and J by 4 bases, with 12 bases between the two germline ends. Filled out from reference TRBV28 and TRBJ2-1, the complete variable domain reads DVKVTQSSRYLVKRTGEKVFLECVQDMDHENMFWYRQDPGLGLRLIYFSYDVKMKEKGDIPEGYSVSREKKERFSLILESASTNQTSMYLCASSPTSLYNEQFFGPGTRLTVL.